Following are 25 T cell receptor beta chains from one sample sequenced in a study of T cell responses to AZD1222 COVID-19 vaccine. This table comes from immunoSEQ multiplex PCR, and its TCRdb copy is limited to in-frame clones, with some not included. The sample comprises some 130,000 clones, just over 90% of which are singletons, and roughly 7.2% rests with the top ten. The starting material was peripheral blood, obtained on day 0 of AZD1222 vaccination. The origin of the receptors is an adult in good health.

CDR3 sequence (DNA): TGTGCCAGCAGCCAAGCTCGGGGGCAGGGCAATCAGCCCCAGCATTTT. Amino acid sequence: CASSQARGQGNQPQHF. The chain uses TRBV3-1 (or the pseudogene TRBV3-2) and TRBJ1-5, with D possibly matching TRBD1 (6 bases). Trimming took 1 base from V and 2 from J, leaving 12 bases between them. CDR1 and CDR2 from the germline V gene are LGHDT and YNNKEL (reference sequence). The CDR3 spans 16 residues.

The rearrangement links TRBV7-9 to TRBJ2-5; possible D gene TRBD2, 6 bases. The CDR3 sequence is 13 residues long. V lost 1 base and J 3 bases, leaving 6 bases between the germline ends. Germline assignment: CDR1 SEHNR and CDR2 FQNEAQ (reference sequence). DNA for the CDR3: TGTGCCAGCAGCTTAGGACTAGAAGAGACCCAGTACTTC. Translating it yields CASSLGLEETQYF.

This sequence joins TRBV15 and TRBJ2-3; possible D gene TRBD2, 6 bases. From germline, CDR1 is LNHNV and CDR2 YYDKDF (reference sequence). Trimming removed 1 base from V and 2 bases from J, with 16 bases in between. This CDR3 region has 17 residues. The CDR3 DNA reads as TGTGCCACCAGCAGAGTTCTCGGGGGACTCCACACAGATACGCAGTATTTT. This translates into CATSRVLGGLHTDTQYF.

The DNA for the CDR3 is TGTGCCAGTAGTCCCCGGTTTGCTAGCGGGGTCAATGAGCAGTTCTTC. It codes for CASSPRFASGVNEQFF. The rearrangement joins TRBV19 to TRBJ2-1; TRBD2 matches 9 bases. V was pared by 5 bases and J by 6 bases, with 11 bases of the junction left unmatched. In germline, CDR1 is LNHDA, CDR2 SQIVND (reference sequence). The CDR3 extends over 16 amino acids.

The V gene is TRBV5-1, the J gene TRBJ2-7, with D uncertain. The CDR3 has 12 amino acids. Trimming left V 2 bases short and J 4 bases short, with 7 bases between. Germline V gene sequence: CDR1 SGHRS, CDR2 YFSETQ. The CDR3 coding sequence is TGCGCCAGCAGCTTCGGGTTTTACGAGCAGTACTTC. Amino acid sequence: CASSFGFYEQYF.

The sample holds one count of this clone. The rearrangement links TRBV5-4 to TRBJ2-5; D possibly corresponds to TRBD2 (5 bases). The CDR3 is made up of 12 amino acids. CDR1 and CDR2 from the germline V gene are SGHNT and YYREEE (reference sequence). V was shortened by 7 bases and J by 1 base, with 8 bases between the two germline ends. The CDR3 spells CASRRGQETQYF. Written as DNA, the CDR3 is TGTGCCAGCCGACGGGGCCAAGAGACCCAGTACTTC. Together with reference TRBV5-4 and TRBJ2-5, the CDR3 gives the full variable domain: ETGVTQSPTHLIKTRGQQVTLRCSSQSGHNTVSWYQQALGQGPQFIFQYYREEENGRGNFPPRFSGLQFPNYSSELNVNALELDDSALYLCASRRGQETQYFGPGTRLLVL.

This clone has only one observation. The J gene is TRBJ1-6, the V gene TRBV19; D not certain. Trimming cost V 3 bases and J 0 bases, with 12 bases left between them. The germline V gene encodes CDR1 LNHDA and CDR2 SQIVND (reference sequence). This CDR3 region has 17 residues. The CDR3 coding sequence is TGTGCCAGTAGTATCAGGCAATTGAGCTCCTATAATTCACCCCTCCACTTT. This sequence encodes CASSIRQLSSYNSPLHF.

This clone has at least ten counts. This rearrangement joins TRBV27 to TRBJ2-2, with 12 bases aligning to TRBD2. V shed 1 base and J 6 bases; nucleotides not matched to a gene: 9. The CDR3 contains 18 residues. Germline lookup yields CDR1 MNHEY and CDR2 SMNVEV (reference sequence). The CDR3 DNA is TGTGCCAGCAGTTTATGGCCCCCATCTAGCGGGGGGGCCGGGGAGCTGTTTTTT. Amino acids: CASSLWPPSSGGAGELFF.

The genes are TRBV25-1 and TRBJ1-6; D is perhaps TRBD1 (5 bases). The CDR3 contains 15 residues. The germline V gene encodes CDR1 MGHDK and CDR2 SYGVNS. V lost 0 bases to trimming and J lost 8 bases, with 11 bases between them. The CDR3 loop reads CASSEYEGIYSPLHF. DNA for the CDR3: TGTGCCAGCAGTGAATATGAGGGGATCTATTCACCCCTCCACTTT.

CDR3 coding DNA: TGTGCCAGCAGCCGAATCAGCGGGAGCACCTACGAGCAGTACTTC. Translating it yields CASSRISGSTYEQYF. The rearrangement joins TRBV7-6 to TRBJ2-7; 8 bases line up with TRBD2. Germline V lookup: CDR1 SGHVS, CDR2 FNYEAQ. This CDR3 is built from 15 residues. Trimming at V came to 5 bases and at J to 2 bases, leaving 8 bases not matched to a gene.

In this sample, this clone turned up once. The chain employs TRBV19 and TRBJ1-5; D is unclear. Trimming cost V 0 bases and J 3 bases, with 9 bases left between them. The germline CDR1 and CDR2 sequences are LNHDA and SQIVND (reference sequence). There are 15 residues in the CDR3. The CDR3 DNA sequence: TGTGCCAGTAGTATAGATCCTGGGCACAATCAGCCCCAGCATTTT. This encodes CASSIDPGHNQPQHF.

The V call is TRBV24-1, the J call TRBJ1-1; 7 nucleotides agree with TRBD1. Germline CDR1 KGHDR, CDR2 SFDVKD. V dropped 3 bases and J dropped 7; count of bases not matched to a gene: 4. This CDR3 comprises 13 residues. Written as DNA, the CDR3 is TGTGCCACCAGTGATCAGGGGGATGGTGAAGCTTTCTTT. This gives the protein CATSDQGDGEAFF.

V and J are TRBV5-4 and TRBJ1-6, with unresolved D. The CDR3 length is 15 residues. The germline CDR1 and CDR2 sequences are SGHNT and YYREEE (reference sequence). The V end lost 2 bases, the J end lost 0 bases, and 6 bases lay between the germline ends. The CDR3 nucleotides read TGTGCCAGCAGCTTCGGGAGCTCCTATAATTCACCCCTCCACTTT. Translated, it gives CASSFGSSYNSPLHF.

The chain carries TRBV10-1 and TRBJ2-3; D unresolved. The CDR3 contains 15 residues. CDR1 is WNHNN, CDR2 SYGVQD, per germline (reference sequence). V lost 0 bases and J lost 4, with 11 bases in between. Here the CDR3 DNA reads TGCGCCAGCAGTGAGTCGCCCAATACCCCAGATACGCAGTATTTT. Amino acids: CASSESPNTPDTQYF.

The sample holds a few counts of this clone. The chain joins TRBV27 to TRBJ2-7; 7 bases agree with TRBD1. In germline, CDR1 is MNHEY, CDR2 SMNVEV (reference sequence). The ends lost 4 bases at V and 3 bases at J; junction bases unmatched: 9. The CDR3 contains 15 residues. This chain's CDR3 is CASSSTGLGFYEQYF. CDR3 nucleotide sequence: TGTGCCAGCAGTTCGACAGGGTTAGGGTTCTACGAGCAGTACTTC.

This rearrangement joins TRBV5-4 to TRBJ2-7, with 8 nucleotides matching TRBD1. This CDR3 is built from 14 residues. With 2 bases clipped from V and 6 bases from J, the junction kept 7 bases outside the gene matches. Germline CDR1 reads SGHNT; CDR2 reads YYREEE (reference sequence). CDR3 loop: CASSFLDRAGEQYF. Written as DNA, the CDR3 is TGTGCCAGCAGCTTTTTGGACAGGGCGGGCGAGCAGTACTTC.

This chain links TRBV5-1 with TRBJ2-3, with TRBD1 matching over 8 bases. Germline assignment: CDR1 SGHRS and CDR2 YFSETQ. V was clipped by 0 bases and J by 2 bases; unmatched bases: 2. The CDR3 has 15 amino acids. CDR3 amino acids: CASSLGGQDTDTQYF. The CDR3 DNA reads as TGCGCCAGCAGCTTGGGGGGACAGGACACAGATACGCAGTATTTT.

The V call is TRBV6-2 or TRBV6-3, the J call TRBJ2-1; no definite D call. In germline, CDR1 is MNHEY, CDR2 SVGEGT. The CDR3 is 12 amino acids. Trimming stripped 2 bases from V and 12 bases from J, with 11 bases between. CDR3 sequence (DNA): TGTGCCAGCAGTTACAATAACCCGTGGCAGTTCTTC. Its translation is CASSYNNPWQFF.

The V and J genes are TRBV19 and TRBJ1-1; 8 positions match TRBD1. CDR3 length equals 15 residues. V shed 1 base, J shed 4 bases, and the junction held 5 bases outside the gene matches. Germline CDR1 and CDR2: LNHDA and SQIVND (reference sequence). The CDR3 DNA reads TGTGCCAGTAGTATAGGGGGGACAGGTTCCACTGAAGCTTTCTTT. Protein sequence: CASSIGGTGSTEAFF.

This chain joins TRBV27 and TRBJ2-1; TRBD2 aligns across 10 bases. Germline trimming cut 2 bases from V and 4 bases from J; bases unmatched to any gene: 2. The CDR3 has 15 residues. Looked up from germline, CDR1 is MNHEY and CDR2 is SMNVEV (reference sequence). CDR3 protein: CASSLPLAGYNEQFF. As DNA, the CDR3 is TGTGCCAGCAGTTTACCACTAGCGGGGTACAATGAGCAGTTCTTC.

The CDR3 DNA sequence: TGCGCCAGCAGCCAGGGACAGGGTTTCACTGAAGCTTTCTTT. Residues: CASSQGQGFTEAFF. V and J are TRBV4-1 and TRBJ1-1, with TRBD1 identical over 9 bases. The V gene end was trimmed by 3 bases and the J gene end by 4 bases; junction bases not matched to a gene: 3. This CDR3 contains 14 residues. Per germline, CDR1 MGHRA and CDR2 YSYEKL.

The chain carries TRBV3-1 (or the pseudogene TRBV3-2) and TRBJ1-4; 8 bases match TRBD1. Germline-derived CDR1 and CDR2 are LGHDT and YNNKEL (reference sequence). V was pared by 4 bases and J by 4 bases, with 5 bases of the junction left unmatched. The CDR3 contains 15 residues. CDR3 sequence reads: CASSRLTGDNEKLFF. CDR3 nucleotide sequence: TGTGCCAGCAGCCGCCTGACAGGGGATAATGAAAAACTGTTTTTT.

V and J are TRBV14 and TRBJ1-4; TRBD1 agrees at 8 bases. CDR1 SGHDN and CDR2 FVKESK come from the germline V gene. The CDR3 contains 14 residues. After removal of 6 bases from V and 0 bases from J, the junction contained 0 bases not matched to a gene. The CDR3 bases are TGTGCCAGCAGACAGGGGGCAACTAATGAAAAACTGTTTTTT. Translating gives CASRQGATNEKLFF.

This rearrangement joins TRBV1 to TRBJ2-6. TRBV1 is a listed pseudogene. CDR3 size: 15 residues. CDR3 sequence reads: CTSSQLGAGANVLTF. CDR3 nucleotides: TGCACCAGCAGCCAGTTGGGGGCTGGGGCCAACGTCCTGACTTTC.

V and J are TRBV5-6 and TRBJ2-1; D perhaps matches TRBD2 (6 bases). This CDR3 spans 13 amino acids. From germline, CDR1 is SGHDT and CDR2 YYEEEE. V was trimmed by 1 base and J by 12 bases, leaving 14 bases between them. The CDR3 bases are TGTGCCAGCAGCTTGAATTTTTTGGAGGGGCAGTTCTTC. Translated: CASSLNFLEGQFF. Using reference TRBV5-6 and TRBJ2-1 for the parts outside the CDR3, the full variable domain is DAGVTQSPTHLIKTRGQQVTLRCSPKSGHDTVSWYQQALGQGPQFIFQYYEEEERQRGNFPDRFSGHQFPNYSSELNVNALLLGDSALYLCASSLNFLEGQFFGPGTRLTVL.